The clone carrying this T cell receptor beta chain appeared a single time. The target antigen is unknown. The PCR made use of 60 Vbeta and 13 Jbeta primers. Assay: immunoSEQ multiplex PCR; the TCRdb copy retains only in-frame clones and omits some. The table has under 150,000 clones, roughly three quarters seen once; the top ten hold roughly 1.1%. Trimming left V 5 bases short and J 6 bases short, with 10 bases between. CDR1 is KGHSH and CDR2 is LQKENI in the germline V gene. The CDR3 totals 12 residues. This specimen belongs to a study of cytomegalovirus exposure and HLA in healthy donors. General study points: Later analysis identified a missense DCLRE1C variant that was linked to TCR beta V- and J-gene trimming. TCR beta chains associated with HLA were, in a later analysis, more clonally expanded than equally common others. Later on, an analysis showed TCR association rates differing by HLA locus, with DRB1 the most and HLA-C the fewest. There were fewer than 200 TCR beta chains listed as cytomegalovirus-associated.

This chain uses TRBV18 with TRBJ1-1; TRBD1 might be the D (6 bases). The sample was PBMCs. The TCR comes from a male donor in good health and CMV-seronegative. CDR3 sequence reads: CASSRGGSEAFF. CDR3 sequence (DNA): TGTGCCAGCTCAAGGGGGGGGTCTGAAGCTTTCTTT.